The T cell receptor beta chain described here comes from a study of preoperative IRX-2 immunotherapy in early breast cancer. This clone was counted a few times. Treatment specified: preoperative locoregional IRX-2 cytokine immunotherapy. Sequencing was performed with immunoSEQ multiplex PCR; in TCRdb, only in-frame clones are kept and a portion is missing. Of 39,000 or so clones listed, roughly 80% are singletons. Here the sequenced sample was tumor tissue, taken after IRX-2 immunotherapy. The clonotype comes from a human donor with breast cancer.

CDR3 region: CASSRDRANTGELFF. In nucleotides, the CDR3 is TGCGCCAGCAGCCGGGACAGGGCGAACACCGGGGAGCTGTTTTTT. The chain joins TRBV5-1 to TRBJ2-2; 9 bases match TRBD1. The germline V gene encodes CDR1 SGHRS and CDR2 YFSETQ. The CDR3 length is 15 residues. V gave up 4 bases and J gave up 0 bases; unmatched junction bases: 1.